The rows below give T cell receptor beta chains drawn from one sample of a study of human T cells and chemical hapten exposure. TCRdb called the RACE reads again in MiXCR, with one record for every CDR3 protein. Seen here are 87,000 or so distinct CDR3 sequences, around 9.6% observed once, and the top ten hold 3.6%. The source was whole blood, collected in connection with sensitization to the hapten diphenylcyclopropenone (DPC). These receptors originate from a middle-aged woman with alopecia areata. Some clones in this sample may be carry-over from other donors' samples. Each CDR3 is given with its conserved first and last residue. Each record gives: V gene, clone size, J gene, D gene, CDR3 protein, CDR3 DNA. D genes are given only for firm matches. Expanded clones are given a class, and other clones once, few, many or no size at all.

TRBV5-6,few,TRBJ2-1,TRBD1,CASSYPDRADNEQFF,TGTGCCAGCAGCTACCCGGACAGGGCTGACAATGAGCAGTTCTTC
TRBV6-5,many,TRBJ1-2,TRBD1,CASRQGYGYTF,TGTGCCAGCAGACAGGGGTATGGCTACACCTTC
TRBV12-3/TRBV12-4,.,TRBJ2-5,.,CASSPSVYRGGTQYF,TGTGCCAGCAGTCCCTCGGTTTACAGGGGAGGGACCCAGTACTTC
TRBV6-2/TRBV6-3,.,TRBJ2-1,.,CASGLGVEQFF,TGTGCCAGTGGGTTGGGGGTTGAGCAGTTCTTC
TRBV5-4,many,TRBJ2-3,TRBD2,CGCGRLAGPDTQYF,TGTGGTTGCGGGCGACTAGCGGGCCCAGATACGCAGTATTTT
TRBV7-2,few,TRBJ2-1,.,CASSLAAGGGNEQFF,TGTGCCAGCAGCTTGGCGGCAGGGGGGGGCAATGAGCAGTTCTTC
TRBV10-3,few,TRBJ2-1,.,CAISARGESYNEQFF,TGTGCCATCAGTGCCCGGGGAGAATCCTACAATGAGCAGTTCTTC
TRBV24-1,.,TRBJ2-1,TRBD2,CATSDPKRESPNNEQFF,TGTGCCACCAGTGATCCAAAGCGGGAAAGCCCCAACAATGAGCAGTTCTTC
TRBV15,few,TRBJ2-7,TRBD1,CATSGDSSYEQYF,TGTGCCACCTCAGGGGACAGCTCCTACGAGCAGTACTTC
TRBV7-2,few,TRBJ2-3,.,CASSSGPYGTDTQYF,TGTGCCAGCAGCTCAGGTCCCTATGGCACAGATACGCAGTATTTT
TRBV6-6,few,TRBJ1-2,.,CASSPSGGYYGYTF,TGTGCCAGCAGCCCCTCGGGGGGGTACTATGGCTACACCTTC